Listed below are T cell receptor beta chains from one sample, sequenced in a study of Ad26.COV2.S vaccination and SARS-CoV-2 variants. Sequenced by immunoSEQ multiplex PCR; TCRdb stores in-frame clones only, minus some. The data hold over 250,000 clones, with 80% to 90% observed a single time. The source was peripheral blood, collected in a trial of Ad26.COV2.S vaccine versus placebo. Source of these receptors: a person aged 18-65 years who received the Ad26.COV2.S COVID-19 vaccine or a placebo. Both conserved end residues are part of each CDR3. Each record gives: J gene, clone size, D gene, V gene, CDR3 DNA, CDR3 protein. A D gene is named only where the DNA matches it firmly. The size of a clone is reported for some rows only, either as once, few or many, or as a class for expanded clones.

j_gene: TRBJ2-1; abundance: NA; d_gene: NA; v_gene: TRBV27; CDR3nt: TGTGCCAGCAGTTTAGCGTTTAGGGATGAGCAGTTCTTC; CDR3aa: CASSLAFRDEQFF
j_gene: TRBJ2-7; abundance: NA; d_gene: TRBD2; v_gene: TRBV6-5; CDR3nt: TGTGCCAGCAAGGGCCCGAGCGGGAGCGTCTACGAGCAGTACTTC; CDR3aa: CASKGPSGSVYEQYF
j_gene: TRBJ2-2; abundance: NA; d_gene: NA; v_gene: TRBV3-1/TRBV3-2; CDR3nt: TGTGCCAGCAGCCAAGTTCACCAGGGCTGGATCGGGGAGCTGTTTTTT; CDR3aa: CASSQVHQGWIGELFF
j_gene: TRBJ1-4; abundance: NA; d_gene: NA; v_gene: TRBV3-1/TRBV3-2; CDR3nt: TGTGCCAGCAGCCAAGATCTTGTCCCGCAAGACCTGGAAAAACTGTTTTTT; CDR3aa: CASSQDLVPQDLEKLFF
j_gene: TRBJ2-5; abundance: NA; d_gene: TRBD2; v_gene: TRBV3-1/TRBV3-2; CDR3nt: TGTGCCAGCAGCCAAGATGCGCTAGCGGGAGGGCCGAGACAAGAGACCCAGTACTTC; CDR3aa: CASSQDALAGGPRQETQYF
j_gene: TRBJ2-2; abundance: NA; d_gene: NA; v_gene: TRBV5-1; CDR3nt: TGCGCCAGCAGCTTGCGGCAGATCAACACCGGGGAGCTGTTTTTT; CDR3aa: CASSLRQINTGELFF
j_gene: TRBJ1-4; abundance: NA; d_gene: NA; v_gene: TRBV6-5; CDR3nt: TGTGCCAGCAACCAGGGTAGTAATGAAAAACTGTTTTTT; CDR3aa: CASNQGSNEKLFF
j_gene: TRBJ2-3; abundance: NA; d_gene: NA; v_gene: TRBV5-1; CDR3nt: TGCGCCAGCAGCTTGGTCCCAGATACGCAGTATTTT; CDR3aa: CASSLVPDTQYF
j_gene: TRBJ2-7; abundance: NA; d_gene: NA; v_gene: TRBV27; CDR3nt: TGTGCCAGCAGTCCAAGGGGGAGACTCTACGAGCAGTACTTC; CDR3aa: CASSPRGRLYEQYF
j_gene: TRBJ2-7; abundance: few; d_gene: NA; v_gene: TRBV5-6; CDR3nt: TGTGCCAGCAGCGCGGATGCCTACGAGCAGTACTTC; CDR3aa: CASSADAYEQYF
j_gene: TRBJ1-2; abundance: NA; d_gene: TRBD1; v_gene: TRBV7-2; CDR3nt: TGTGCCAGCAGCCTCACGACAGGGTATAACTATGGCTACACCTTC; CDR3aa: CASSLTTGYNYGYTF
j_gene: TRBJ2-1; abundance: NA; d_gene: TRBD2; v_gene: TRBV15; CDR3nt: TGTGCCACCAGCAGAGGAGGACTAGGCCGTTCCAATGAGCAGTTCTTC; CDR3aa: CATSRGGLGRSNEQFF
j_gene: TRBJ2-1; abundance: NA; d_gene: NA; v_gene: TRBV3-1/TRBV3-2; CDR3nt: TGTGCCAGCAGCTCAGATATGGGGGGTGTCAGTGAGCAGTTCTTC; CDR3aa: CASSSDMGGVSEQFF
j_gene: TRBJ1-3; abundance: NA; d_gene: TRBD1; v_gene: TRBV29-1; CDR3nt: TGCAGCGTCGGGACAGCCTTTTCAGGAAACACCATATATTTT; CDR3aa: CSVGTAFSGNTIYF
j_gene: TRBJ1-2; abundance: NA; d_gene: NA; v_gene: TRBV6-2/TRBV6-3; CDR3nt: TGTGCCAGCAGTTACCCAGACAGGAAAAACTATGGCTACACCTTC; CDR3aa: CASSYPDRKNYGYTF
j_gene: TRBJ2-1; abundance: NA; d_gene: NA; v_gene: TRBV6-6; CDR3nt: TGTGCCAGCAGACCCCAGGGTTCCTACAATGAGCAGTTCTTC; CDR3aa: CASRPQGSYNEQFF
j_gene: TRBJ2-7; abundance: NA; d_gene: NA; v_gene: TRBV7-2; CDR3nt: TGTGCCAGCAGCTTAGCATCAGGGGTGACCTACGAGCAGTACTTC; CDR3aa: CASSLASGVTYEQYF
j_gene: TRBJ2-1; abundance: NA; d_gene: NA; v_gene: TRBV2; CDR3nt: TGTGCCAGCAGTGAAGGGCCTTGGAAGCAGTTCTTC; CDR3aa: CASSEGPWKQFF
j_gene: TRBJ2-2; abundance: once; d_gene: NA; v_gene: TRBV27; CDR3nt: TGTGCCAGCAGTTTATTTGTAGCGAGGGGTACCGGGGAGCTGTTTTTT; CDR3aa: CASSLFVARGTGELFF
j_gene: TRBJ1-1; abundance: once; d_gene: NA; v_gene: TRBV13; CDR3nt: TGTGCCAGCAGCTTAGCGAGCAGGGGGAACACTGAAGCTTTCTTT; CDR3aa: CASSLASRGNTEAFF
j_gene: TRBJ2-5; abundance: few; d_gene: TRBD2; v_gene: TRBV7-2; CDR3nt: TGTGCCAGCAGCCGTTCCGGTAGCGGGGGACAAGAGACCCAGTACTTC; CDR3aa: CASSRSGSGGQETQYF
j_gene: TRBJ2-3; abundance: NA; d_gene: NA; v_gene: TRBV7-9; CDR3nt: TGTGCCAGCAGGAGGGCGGGCCTCACAGATACGCAGTATTTT; CDR3aa: CASRRAGLTDTQYF
j_gene: TRBJ2-1; abundance: NA; d_gene: TRBD2; v_gene: TRBV7-2; CDR3nt: TGTGCCAGTAGCGGGAGGGAGTACTACAATGAGCAGTTCTTC; CDR3aa: CASSGREYYNEQFF
j_gene: TRBJ2-1; abundance: NA; d_gene: NA; v_gene: TRBV6-2/TRBV6-3; CDR3nt: TGTGCCAGCAGCCCTCCGACGGGGCAATATGGCAATGAGCAGTTCTTC; CDR3aa: CASSPPTGQYGNEQFF
j_gene: TRBJ1-4; abundance: NA; d_gene: TRBD1; v_gene: TRBV7-2; CDR3nt: TGTGCCAGCAGCTTAGGGACAGGATTTTATGAAAAACTGTTTTTT; CDR3aa: CASSLGTGFYEKLFF
j_gene: TRBJ1-1; abundance: few; d_gene: NA; v_gene: TRBV6-2/TRBV6-3; CDR3nt: TGTGCCAGCAGTTCCCGAGGTGGGGGAGAACACGCTGAAGCTTTCTTT; CDR3aa: CASSSRGGGEHAEAFF
j_gene: TRBJ1-1; abundance: NA; d_gene: TRBD1; v_gene: TRBV5-1; CDR3nt: TGCGCCAGCAGCTTACAGGGGGCTTGGAACACTGAAGCTTTCTTT; CDR3aa: CASSLQGAWNTEAFF
j_gene: TRBJ2-1; abundance: NA; d_gene: NA; v_gene: TRBV14; CDR3nt: TGTGCCAGCAGCCAAATATACAATGAGCAGTTCTTC; CDR3aa: CASSQIYNEQFF
j_gene: TRBJ1-1; abundance: NA; d_gene: NA; v_gene: TRBV5-4; CDR3nt: TGTGCCAGCAGCTTGAGTAATTCGAACACTGAAGCTTTCTTT; CDR3aa: CASSLSNSNTEAFF